This TCR beta chain was observed in a study of T-cell reconstitution after alpha-beta-depleted transplantation in children. This clonotype occurred many times. The TCRbeta library was prepared with unique molecular identifiers. From the PCR reads, TCRdb called clonotypes with MiXCR, one entry per CDR3 protein. This sample yields a few hundred thousand distinct CDR3 sequences, of which 9.7% are seen a single time; around 5.1% belongs to the top ten. V trimming: 2 bases; J trimming: 3 bases; junction bases outside the gene matches: 4. The CDR3 extends over 16 amino acids. The germline CDR1 and CDR2 sequences are SGHTA and FQGTGA.

The chain carries TRBV7-3 and TRBJ2-2; 9 nucleotides line up with TRBD1. This receptor was obtained from a human donor who donated a stem cell graft to a child with SCID. Sequenced material: PBMCs from the stem cell graft donor, taken from the stem cell graft. CDR3 protein: CASSLSRDRDTGELFF. In DNA form, the CDR3 reads TGTGCCAGCAGCTTATCCCGGGACAGGGACACCGGGGAGCTGTTTTTT. The whole variable domain, remainder taken from reference TRBV7-3 and TRBJ2-2, is GAGVSQTPSNKVTEKGKYVELRCDPISGHTALYWYRQSLGQGPEFLIYFQGTGAADDSGLPNDRFFAVRPEGSVSTLKIQRTERGDSAVYLCASSLSRDRDTGELFFGEGSRLTVL.